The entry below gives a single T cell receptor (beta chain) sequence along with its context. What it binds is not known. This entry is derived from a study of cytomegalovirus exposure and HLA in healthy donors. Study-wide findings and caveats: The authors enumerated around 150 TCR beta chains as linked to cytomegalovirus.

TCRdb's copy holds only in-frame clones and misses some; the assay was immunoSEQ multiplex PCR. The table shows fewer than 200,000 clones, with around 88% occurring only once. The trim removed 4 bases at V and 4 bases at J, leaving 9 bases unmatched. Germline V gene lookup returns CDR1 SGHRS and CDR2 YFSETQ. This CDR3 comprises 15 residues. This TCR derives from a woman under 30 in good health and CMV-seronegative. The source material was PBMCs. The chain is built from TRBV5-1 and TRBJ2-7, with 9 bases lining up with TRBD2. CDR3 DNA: TGCGCCAGCAGCCCCTCGACTAGCGGAACGTACGAGCAGTACTTC. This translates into CASSPSTSGTYEQYF.